This paragraph covers one TCR beta chain sequence. The antigen is unknown. TCRdb keeps only in-frame clones here, not all; method: immunoSEQ multiplex PCR. This sample has more than 150,000 clones, with around 90% found just once. This sample is part of a study of T cell responses to AZD1222 COVID-19 vaccine. Overall study findings and caveats: Just 5 or 6 AZD1222 recipients tested seropositive at baseline. Spike-specific TCR breadth rose after two AZD1222 doses, and depth rose as well. Among vaccine-associated CD4 TCRs, coverage spanned spike, with dominance at 160-218 and 743-854. Variant regions that are unmutated are reportedly the target of nearly half of spike-specific TCRs.

CDR3 length: 15 amino acids. Germline lookup yields CDR1 SGHRS and CDR2 YFSETQ. Deletions cut 3 bases from V and 7 bases from J, with 20 bases between. This TCR was recovered from an adult in good health. The source was peripheral blood, collected on day 0 of AZD1222 vaccination. The rearrangement uses TRBV5-1 and TRBJ2-7; possible D gene TRBD1, 6 bases. CDR3 protein: CASSSRRAEGGEQYF. CDR3 coding DNA: TGCGCCAGCAGCTCCCGGCGGGCGGAAGGGGGAGAGCAGTACTTC.